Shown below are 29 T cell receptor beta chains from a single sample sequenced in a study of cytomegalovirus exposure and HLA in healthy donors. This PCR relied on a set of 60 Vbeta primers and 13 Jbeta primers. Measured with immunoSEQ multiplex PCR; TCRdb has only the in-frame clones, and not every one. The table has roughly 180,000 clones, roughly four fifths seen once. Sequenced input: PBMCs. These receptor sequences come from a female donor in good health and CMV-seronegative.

CDR3 sequence: CASSSKNIQYF. CDR3 in DNA: TGTGCCAGCAGCTCGAAAAACATTCAGTACTTC. This sequence joins TRBV7-9 and TRBJ2-4; D unresolved. CDR3 size: 11 residues. The germline gives CDR1 SEHNR, CDR2 FQNEAQ (reference sequence). The ends were cut back, 4 bases at V and 4 bases at J, with 2 bases in the middle.

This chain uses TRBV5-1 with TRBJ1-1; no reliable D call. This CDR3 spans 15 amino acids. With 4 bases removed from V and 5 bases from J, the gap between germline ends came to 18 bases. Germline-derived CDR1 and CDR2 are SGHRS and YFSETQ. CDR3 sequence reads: CASSPRQASQTEAFF. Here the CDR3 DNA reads TGCGCCAGCAGCCCCCGGCAGGCCTCTCAGACTGAAGCTTTCTTT.

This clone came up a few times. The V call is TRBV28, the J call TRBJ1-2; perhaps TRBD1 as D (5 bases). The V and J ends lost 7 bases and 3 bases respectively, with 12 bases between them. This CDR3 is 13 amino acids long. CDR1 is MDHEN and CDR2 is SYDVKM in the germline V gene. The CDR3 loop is CASTGGEDYGYTF. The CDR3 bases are TGTGCCAGCACGGGGGGTGAGGACTATGGCTACACCTTC.

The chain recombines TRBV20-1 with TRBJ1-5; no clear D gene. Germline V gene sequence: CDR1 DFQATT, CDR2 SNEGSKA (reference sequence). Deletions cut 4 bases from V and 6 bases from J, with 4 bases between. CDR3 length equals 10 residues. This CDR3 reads CSATLQPQHF. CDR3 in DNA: TGCAGTGCTACCCTTCAGCCCCAGCATTTT.

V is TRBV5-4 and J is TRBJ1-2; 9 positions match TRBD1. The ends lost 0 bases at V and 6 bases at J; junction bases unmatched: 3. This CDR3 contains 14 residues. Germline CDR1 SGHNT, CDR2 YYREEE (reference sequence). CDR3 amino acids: CASSLDGTGNGYTF. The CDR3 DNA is TGTGCCAGCAGCTTGGACGGGACAGGGAATGGCTACACCTTC.

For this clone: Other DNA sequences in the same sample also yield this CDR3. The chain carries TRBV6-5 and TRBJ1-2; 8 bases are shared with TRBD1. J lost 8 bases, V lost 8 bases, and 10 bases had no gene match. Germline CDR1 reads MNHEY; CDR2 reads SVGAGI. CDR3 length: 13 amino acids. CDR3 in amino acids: CASLGARGQGYTF. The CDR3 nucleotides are TGTGCCAGCCTCGGGGCCAGGGGGCAGGGCTACACCTTC.

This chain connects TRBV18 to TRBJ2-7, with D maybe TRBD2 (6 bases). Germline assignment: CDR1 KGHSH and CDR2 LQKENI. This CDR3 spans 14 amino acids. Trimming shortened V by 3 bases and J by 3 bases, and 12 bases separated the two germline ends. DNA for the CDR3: TGTGCCAGCTCACCGGGACTTACGGTCTACGAGCAGTACTTC. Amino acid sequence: CASSPGLTVYEQYF. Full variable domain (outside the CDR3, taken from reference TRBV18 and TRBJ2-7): NAGVMQNPRHLVRRRGQEARLRCSPMKGHSHVYWYRQLPEEGLKFMVYLQKENIIDESGMPKERFSAEFPKEGPSILRIQQVVRGDSAAYFCASSPGLTVYEQYFGPGTRLTVT.

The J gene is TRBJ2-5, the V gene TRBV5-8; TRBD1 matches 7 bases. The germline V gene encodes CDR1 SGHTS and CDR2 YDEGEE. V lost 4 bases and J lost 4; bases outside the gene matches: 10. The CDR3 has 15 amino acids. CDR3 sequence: CASSRGTAEVETQYF. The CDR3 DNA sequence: TGTGCCAGCAGCAGAGGGACAGCCGAAGTAGAGACCCAGTACTTC. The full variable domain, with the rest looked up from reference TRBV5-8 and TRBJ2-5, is EAGVTQSPTHLIKTRGQQATLRCSPISGHTSVYWYQQALGLGLQFLLWYDEGEERNRGNFPPRFSGRQFPNYSSELNVNALELEDSALYLCASSRGTAEVETQYFGPGTRLLVL.

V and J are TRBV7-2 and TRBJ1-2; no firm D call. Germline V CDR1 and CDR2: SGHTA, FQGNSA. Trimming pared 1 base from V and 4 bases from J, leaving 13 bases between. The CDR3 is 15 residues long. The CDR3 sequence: CASSLGLTPSYGYTF. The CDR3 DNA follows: TGTGCCAGCAGCTTAGGGCTCACACCGTCCTATGGCTACACCTTC.

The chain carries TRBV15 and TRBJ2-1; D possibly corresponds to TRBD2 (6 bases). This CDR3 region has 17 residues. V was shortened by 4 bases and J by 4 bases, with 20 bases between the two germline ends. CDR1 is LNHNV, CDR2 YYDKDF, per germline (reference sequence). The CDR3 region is CATSKDLGLQLYNEQFF. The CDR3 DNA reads TGTGCCACCAGCAAAGATTTGGGACTCCAGTTATACAATGAGCAGTTCTTC. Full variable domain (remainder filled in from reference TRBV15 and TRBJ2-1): DAMVIQNPRYQVTQFGKPVTLSCSQTLNHNVMYWYQQKSSQAPKLLFHYYDKDFNNEADTPDNFQSRRPNTSFCFLDIRSPGLGDTAMYLCATSKDLGLQLYNEQFFGPGTRLTVL.

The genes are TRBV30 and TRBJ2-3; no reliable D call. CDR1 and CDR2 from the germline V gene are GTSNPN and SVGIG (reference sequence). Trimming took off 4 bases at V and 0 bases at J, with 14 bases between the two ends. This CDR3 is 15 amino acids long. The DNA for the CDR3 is TGTGCCTGGACTGTACGGAGCCTTAGCACAGATACGCAGTATTTT. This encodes CAWTVRSLSTDTQYF. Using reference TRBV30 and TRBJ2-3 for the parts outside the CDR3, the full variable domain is SQTIHQWPATLVQPVGSPLSLECTVEGTSNPNLYWYRQAAGRGLQLLFYSVGIGQISSEVPQNLSASRPQDRQFILSSKKLLLSDSGFYLCAWTVRSLSTDTQYFGPGTRLTVL.

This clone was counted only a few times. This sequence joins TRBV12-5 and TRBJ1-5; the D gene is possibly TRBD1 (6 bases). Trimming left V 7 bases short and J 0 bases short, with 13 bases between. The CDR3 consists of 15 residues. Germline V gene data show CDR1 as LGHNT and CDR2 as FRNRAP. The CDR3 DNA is TGTGCTAGTGCCCAAGGACAGCTTAGCAATCAGCCCCAGCATTTT. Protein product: CASAQGQLSNQPQHF.

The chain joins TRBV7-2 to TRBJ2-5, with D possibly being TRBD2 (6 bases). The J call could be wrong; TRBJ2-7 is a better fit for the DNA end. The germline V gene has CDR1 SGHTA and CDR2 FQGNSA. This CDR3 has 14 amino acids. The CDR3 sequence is CASSWPGGGYEQYF. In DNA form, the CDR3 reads TGTGCCAGCAGCTGGCCCGGGGGTGGGTACGAGCAGTACTTC.

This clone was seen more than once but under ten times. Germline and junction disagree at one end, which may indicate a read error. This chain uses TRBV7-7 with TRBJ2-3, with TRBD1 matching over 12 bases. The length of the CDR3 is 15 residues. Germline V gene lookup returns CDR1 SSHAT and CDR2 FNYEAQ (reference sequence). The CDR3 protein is CASSLGTGGIDTQYF. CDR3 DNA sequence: TGTGCTAGCAGCTTAGGGACAGGGGGCATAGATACGCAGTATTTT.

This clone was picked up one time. CDR3 sequence reads: CASSGRQARNTEAFF. In DNA form, the CDR3 reads TGTGCCAGCAGTGGTAGACAGGCCAGGAACACTGAAGCTTTCTTT. This rearrangement joins TRBV2 to TRBJ1-1; D may be TRBD1 (6 bases). The germline CDR1 and CDR2 sequences are SNHLY and FYNNEI. The CDR3 has 15 amino acids. V was pared by 4 bases and J by 1 base, with 13 bases between.

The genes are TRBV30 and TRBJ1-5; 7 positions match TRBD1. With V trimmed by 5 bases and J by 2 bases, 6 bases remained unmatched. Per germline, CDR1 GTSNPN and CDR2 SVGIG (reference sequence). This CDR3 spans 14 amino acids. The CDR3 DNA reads TGTGCCTGGGGCCTTGGACAGGGCAATCAGCCCCAGCATTTT. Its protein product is CAWGLGQGNQPQHF. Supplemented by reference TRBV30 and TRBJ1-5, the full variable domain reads SQTIHQWPATLVQPVGSPLSLECTVEGTSNPNLYWYRQAAGRGLQLLFYSVGIGQISSEVPQNLSASRPQDRQFILSSKKLLLSDSGFYLCAWGLGQGNQPQHFGDGTRLSIL.

The CDR3 nucleotides are TGTGCCAGCAGCCCCGGGACAGGAGGAAGGCAGCCCCAGCATTTT. Amino acid sequence: CASSPGTGGRQPQHF. The rearrangement links TRBV6-1 to TRBJ1-5; 8 nucleotides align to TRBD1. Trimming at V came to 6 bases and at J to 7 bases, leaving 11 bases not matched to a gene. Germline V lookup: CDR1 MNHNS, CDR2 SASEGT. The CDR3 extends over 15 amino acids.

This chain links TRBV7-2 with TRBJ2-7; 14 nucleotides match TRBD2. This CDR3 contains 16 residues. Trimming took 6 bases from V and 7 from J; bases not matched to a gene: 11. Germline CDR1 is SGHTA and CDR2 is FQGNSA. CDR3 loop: CASSQGLAGGLGEQYF. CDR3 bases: TGTGCCAGCAGTCAAGGACTAGCGGGAGGCCTGGGGGAGCAGTACTTC.

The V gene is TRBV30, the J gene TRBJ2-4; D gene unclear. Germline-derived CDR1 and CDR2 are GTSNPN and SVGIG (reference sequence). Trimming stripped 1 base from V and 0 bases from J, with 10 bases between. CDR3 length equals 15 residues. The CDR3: CAWSGQTLAKNIQYF. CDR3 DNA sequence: TGTGCCTGGAGTGGGCAGACTTTAGCCAAAAACATTCAGTACTTC.

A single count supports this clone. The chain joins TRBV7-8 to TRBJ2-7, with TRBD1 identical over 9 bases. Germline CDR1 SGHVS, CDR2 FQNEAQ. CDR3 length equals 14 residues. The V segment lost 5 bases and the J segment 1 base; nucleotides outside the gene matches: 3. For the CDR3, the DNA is TGTGCCAGCAGCCCGACAGGGGGATCCTACGAGCAGTACTTC. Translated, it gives CASSPTGGSYEQYF.

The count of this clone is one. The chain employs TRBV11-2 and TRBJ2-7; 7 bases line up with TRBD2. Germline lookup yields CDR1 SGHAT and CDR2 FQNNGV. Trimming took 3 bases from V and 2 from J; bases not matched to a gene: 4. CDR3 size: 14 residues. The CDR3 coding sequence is TGTGCCAGCAGCTTGGGCGGGGGTACCTACGAGCAGTACTTC. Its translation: CASSLGGGTYEQYF.

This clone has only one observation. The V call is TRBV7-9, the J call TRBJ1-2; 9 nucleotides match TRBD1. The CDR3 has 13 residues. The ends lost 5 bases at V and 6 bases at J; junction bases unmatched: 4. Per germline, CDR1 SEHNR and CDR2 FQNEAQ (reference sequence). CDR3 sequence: CASSPGQGHGYTF. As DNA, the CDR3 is TGTGCCAGCAGCCCAGGACAGGGGCATGGCTACACCTTC.

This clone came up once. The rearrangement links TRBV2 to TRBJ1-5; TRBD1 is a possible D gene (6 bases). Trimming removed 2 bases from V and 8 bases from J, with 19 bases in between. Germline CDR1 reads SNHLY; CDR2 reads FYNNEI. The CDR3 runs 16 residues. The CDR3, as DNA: TGTGCCAGCAGTGAAACAGGGACCCGGGGAAATGAGCCCCAGCATTTT. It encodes CASSETGTRGNEPQHF.

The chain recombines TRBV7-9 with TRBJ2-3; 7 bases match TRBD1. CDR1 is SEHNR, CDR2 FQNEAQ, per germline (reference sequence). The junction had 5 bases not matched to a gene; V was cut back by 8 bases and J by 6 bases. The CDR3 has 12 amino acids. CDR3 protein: CASDKGADTQYF. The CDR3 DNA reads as TGTGCCAGCGACAAGGGGGCTGATACGCAGTATTTT.

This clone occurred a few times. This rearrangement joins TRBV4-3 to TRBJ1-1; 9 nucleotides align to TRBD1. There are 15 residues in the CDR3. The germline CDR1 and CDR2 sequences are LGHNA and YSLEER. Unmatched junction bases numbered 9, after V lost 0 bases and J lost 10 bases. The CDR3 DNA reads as TGCGCCAGCAGCCAAGAAGGGACAGGGAAAGGCCGAGCTTTCTTT. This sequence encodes CASSQEGTGKGRAFF.

CDR3 protein: CASSFIGENIQYF. CDR3 DNA sequence: TGTGCCAGCAGTTTTATAGGAGAAAACATTCAGTACTTC. V gene TRBV28 combines with J gene TRBJ2-4; D not certain. Deletions cut 3 bases from V and 5 bases from J, with 8 bases between. The germline gives CDR1 MDHEN, CDR2 SYDVKM. The length of the CDR3 is 13 residues.

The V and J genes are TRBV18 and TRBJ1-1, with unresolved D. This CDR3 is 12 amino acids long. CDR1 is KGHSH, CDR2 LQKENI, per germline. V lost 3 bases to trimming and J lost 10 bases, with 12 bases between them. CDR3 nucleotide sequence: TGTGCCAGCTCACCCACCGATGGCACAGCTTTCTTT. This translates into CASSPTDGTAFF.

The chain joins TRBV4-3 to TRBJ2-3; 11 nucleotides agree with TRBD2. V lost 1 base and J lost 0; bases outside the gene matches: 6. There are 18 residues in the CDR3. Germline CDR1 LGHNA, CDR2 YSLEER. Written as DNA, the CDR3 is TGCGCCAGCAGCCAAGGTGGACTAGCGGGTCTTAGCACAGATACGCAGTATTTT. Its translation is CASSQGGLAGLSTDTQYF.

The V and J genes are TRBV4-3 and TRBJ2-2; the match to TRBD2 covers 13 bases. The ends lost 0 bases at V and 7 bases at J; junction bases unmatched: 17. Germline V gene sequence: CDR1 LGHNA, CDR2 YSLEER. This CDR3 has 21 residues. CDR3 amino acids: CASSQERGTRTLAGGGGELFF. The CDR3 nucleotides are TGCGCCAGCAGCCAAGAGCGGGGGACCAGAACACTAGCGGGAGGGGGCGGGGAGCTGTTTTTT.